Detailed here is one T cell receptor beta chain. The authors' processing: Estimation of nucleated cell counts relied on the amplification of reference gene primers. Profiled with immunoSEQ multiplex PCR; TCRdb holds only in-frame clones, not every one. V and J calls and clone size are given by that table; D and trimming were obtained from the DNA. The sample has around 260,000 clones, roughly 86% seen once; the top ten hold approximately 9.4%. Germline assignment: CDR1 LNHDA and CDR2 SQIVND (reference sequence). The CDR3 runs to 17 residues. J gave up 5 bases and V 7 bases, and 7 bases lay outside the gene matches. The data stem from a study of blood T cell repertoires in COVID-19.

This clonotype originated in a middle-aged man who had recovered from COVID-19. What was sequenced was peripheral blood. The chain recombines TRBV19 with TRBJ2-2, with TRBD2 identical over 16 bases. CDR3 bases: TGTGCCAGTACCCCGGGACTAGCGGGGGGGCGGACCGGGGAGCTGTTTTTT. It specifies CASTPGLAGGRTGELFF.